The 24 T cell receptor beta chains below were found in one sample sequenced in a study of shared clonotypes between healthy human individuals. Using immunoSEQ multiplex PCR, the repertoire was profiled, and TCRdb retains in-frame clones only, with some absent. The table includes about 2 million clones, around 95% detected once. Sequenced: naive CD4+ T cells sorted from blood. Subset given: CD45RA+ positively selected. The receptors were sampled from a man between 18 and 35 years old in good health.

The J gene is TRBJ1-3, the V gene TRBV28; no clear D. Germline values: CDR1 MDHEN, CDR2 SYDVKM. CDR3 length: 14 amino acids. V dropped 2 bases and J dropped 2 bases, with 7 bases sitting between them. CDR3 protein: CASSLTETGNTIYF. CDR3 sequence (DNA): TGTGCCAGCAGTTTAACTGAAACTGGAAACACCATATATTTT.

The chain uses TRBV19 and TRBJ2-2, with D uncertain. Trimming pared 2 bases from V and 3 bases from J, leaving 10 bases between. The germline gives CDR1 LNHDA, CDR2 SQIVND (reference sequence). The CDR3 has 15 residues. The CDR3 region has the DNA TGTGCCAGTAGTATATCCAAGGCACACACCGGGGAGCTGTTTTTT. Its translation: CASSISKAHTGELFF.

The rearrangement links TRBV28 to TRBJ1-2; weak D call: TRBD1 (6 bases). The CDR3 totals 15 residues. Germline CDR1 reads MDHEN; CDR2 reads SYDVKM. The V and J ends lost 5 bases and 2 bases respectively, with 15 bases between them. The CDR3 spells CASSDRDTLNYGYTF. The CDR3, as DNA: TGTGCCAGCAGTGACCGGGACACACTAAACTATGGCTACACCTTC.

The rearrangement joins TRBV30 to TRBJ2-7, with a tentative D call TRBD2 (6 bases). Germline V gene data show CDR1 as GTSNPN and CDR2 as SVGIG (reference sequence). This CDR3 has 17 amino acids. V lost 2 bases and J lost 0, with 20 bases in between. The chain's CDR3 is CAWSPDLRGAVSYEQYF. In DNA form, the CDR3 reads TGTGCCTGGAGTCCCGATTTGCGGGGCGCCGTCTCCTACGAGCAGTACTTC.

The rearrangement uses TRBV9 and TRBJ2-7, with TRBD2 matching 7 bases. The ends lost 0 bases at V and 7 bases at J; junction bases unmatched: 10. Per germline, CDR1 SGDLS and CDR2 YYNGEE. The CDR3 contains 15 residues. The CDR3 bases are TGTGCCAGCAGCGTAGGCCCAGCGGGGCTTCTGGAGCAGTACTTC. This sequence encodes CASSVGPAGLLEQYF.

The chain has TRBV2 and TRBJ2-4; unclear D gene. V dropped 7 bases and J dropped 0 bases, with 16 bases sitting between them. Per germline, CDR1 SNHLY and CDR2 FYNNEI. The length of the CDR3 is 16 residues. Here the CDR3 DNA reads TGTGCCAGCACAATCGGACCTAACCTAGCCAAAAACATTCAGTACTTC. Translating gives CASTIGPNLAKNIQYF.

As DNA, the CDR3 is TGCGCCAGCAGCTTGGAGGGCGCGGAATGGCAGCCCCAGCATTTT. Protein sequence: CASSLEGAEWQPQHF. The J gene is TRBJ1-5, the V gene TRBV5-1; D unclear. Trimming cost V 0 bases and J 7 bases, with 14 bases left between them. CDR1 and CDR2 from the germline V gene are SGHRS and YFSETQ. This CDR3 is 15 amino acids long.

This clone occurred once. In DNA form, the CDR3 reads TGTGCCAGCAGCTTGCGGGACAGAATCAATGAGCAGTTCTTC. This translates into CASSLRDRINEQFF. The chain uses TRBV5-5 and TRBJ2-1; 7 bases are shared with TRBD1. The CDR3 has 14 amino acids. Germline V gives CDR1 SGHKS, CDR2 YYEKEE (reference sequence). After removal of 1 base from V and 6 bases from J, the junction contained 4 bases not matched to a gene. The whole variable domain, filled in from reference TRBV5-5 and TRBJ2-1, reads DAGVTQSPTHLIKTRGQQVTLRCSPISGHKSVSWYQQVLGQGPQFIFQYYEKEERGRGNFPDRFSARQFPNYSSELNVNALLLGDSALYLCASSLRDRINEQFFGPGTRLTVL.

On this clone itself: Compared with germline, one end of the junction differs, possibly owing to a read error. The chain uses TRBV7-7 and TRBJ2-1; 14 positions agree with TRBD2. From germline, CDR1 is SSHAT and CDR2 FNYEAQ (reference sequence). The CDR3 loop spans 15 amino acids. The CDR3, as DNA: TGTGCTAGCAGCGGCGGACTAGCGGGGGGCAATGAGCAGTTCTTC. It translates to CASSGGLAGGNEQFF.

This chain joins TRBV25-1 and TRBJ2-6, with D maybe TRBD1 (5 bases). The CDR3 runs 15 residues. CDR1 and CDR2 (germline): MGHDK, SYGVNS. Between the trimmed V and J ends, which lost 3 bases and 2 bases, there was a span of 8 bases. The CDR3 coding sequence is TGTGCCAGCAGTGAGGGGCCGGCTGGGGCCAACGTCCTGACTTTC. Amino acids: CASSEGPAGANVLTF.

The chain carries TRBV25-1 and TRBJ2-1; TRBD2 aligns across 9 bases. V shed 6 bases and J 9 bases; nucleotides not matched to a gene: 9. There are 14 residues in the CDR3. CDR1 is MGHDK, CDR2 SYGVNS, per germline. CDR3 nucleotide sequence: TGTGCCAGCAGCGCGGCGGGGGGGCCCCCTGAGCAGTTCTTC. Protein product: CASSAAGGPPEQFF.

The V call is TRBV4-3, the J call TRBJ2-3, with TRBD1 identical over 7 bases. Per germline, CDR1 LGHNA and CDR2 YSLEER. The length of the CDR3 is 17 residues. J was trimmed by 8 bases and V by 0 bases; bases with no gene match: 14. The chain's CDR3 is CASSQDPPGQTMGTQYF. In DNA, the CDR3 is TGCGCCAGCAGCCAAGATCCACCGGGACAGACCATGGGTACGCAGTATTTT.

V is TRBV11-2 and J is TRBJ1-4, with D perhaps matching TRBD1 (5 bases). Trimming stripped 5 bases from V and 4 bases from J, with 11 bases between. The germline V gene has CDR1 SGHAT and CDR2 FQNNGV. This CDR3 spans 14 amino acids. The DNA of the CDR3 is TGTGCCAGCAGCCTAGGGACGAATAATGAAAAACTGTTTTTT. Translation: CASSLGTNNEKLFF.

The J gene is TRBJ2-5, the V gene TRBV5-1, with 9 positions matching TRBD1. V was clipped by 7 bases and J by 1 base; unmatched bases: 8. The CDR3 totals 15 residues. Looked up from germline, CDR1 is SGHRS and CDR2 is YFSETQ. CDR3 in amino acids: CASAPGQGTQETQYF. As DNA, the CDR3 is TGCGCCAGCGCCCCGGGACAGGGAACCCAAGAGACCCAGTACTTC.

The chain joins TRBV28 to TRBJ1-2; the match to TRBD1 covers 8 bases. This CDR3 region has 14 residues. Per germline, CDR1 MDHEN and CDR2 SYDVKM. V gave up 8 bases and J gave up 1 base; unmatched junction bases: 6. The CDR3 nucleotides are TGTGCCAGCCTTGAGACAGGGGATAACTATGGCTACACCTTC. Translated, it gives CASLETGDNYGYTF.

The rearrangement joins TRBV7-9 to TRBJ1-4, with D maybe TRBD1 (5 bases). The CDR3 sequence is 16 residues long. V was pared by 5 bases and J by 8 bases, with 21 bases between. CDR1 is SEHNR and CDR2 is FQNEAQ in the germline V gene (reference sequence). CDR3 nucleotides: TGTGCCAGCAGCCCCCCGCGGGGGGTTAGTTCCGAAAAACTGTTTTTT. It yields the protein CASSPPRGVSSEKLFF.

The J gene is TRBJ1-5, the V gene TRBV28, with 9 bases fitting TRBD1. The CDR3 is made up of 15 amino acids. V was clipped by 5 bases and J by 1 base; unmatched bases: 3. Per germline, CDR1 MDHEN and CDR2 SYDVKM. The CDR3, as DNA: TGTGCCAGCAGTAAACAGGGGGCAAGCAATCAGCCCCAGCATTTT. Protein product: CASSKQGASNQPQHF.

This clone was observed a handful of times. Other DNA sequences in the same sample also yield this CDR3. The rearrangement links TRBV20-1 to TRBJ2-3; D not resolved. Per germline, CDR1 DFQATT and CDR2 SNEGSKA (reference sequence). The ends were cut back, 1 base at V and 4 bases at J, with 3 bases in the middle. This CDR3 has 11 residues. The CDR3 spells CSARVADTQYF. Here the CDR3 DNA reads TGCAGTGCTAGAGTCGCAGATACGCAGTATTTT.

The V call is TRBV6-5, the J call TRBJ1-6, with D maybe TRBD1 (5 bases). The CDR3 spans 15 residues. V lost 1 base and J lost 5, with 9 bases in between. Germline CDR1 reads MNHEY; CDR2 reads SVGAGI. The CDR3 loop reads CASSYWDPNNSPLHF. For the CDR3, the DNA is TGTGCCAGCAGTTACTGGGACCCGAATAATTCACCCCTCCACTTT.

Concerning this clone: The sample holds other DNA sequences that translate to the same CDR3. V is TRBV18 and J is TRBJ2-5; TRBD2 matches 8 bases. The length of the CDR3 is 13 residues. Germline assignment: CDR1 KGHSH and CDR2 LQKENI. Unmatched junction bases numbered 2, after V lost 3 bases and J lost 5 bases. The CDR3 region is CASSPGREETQYF. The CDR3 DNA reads TGTGCCAGCTCACCCGGGAGGGAGGAGACCCAGTACTTC. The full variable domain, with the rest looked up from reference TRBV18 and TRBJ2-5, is NAGVMQNPRHLVRRRGQEARLRCSPMKGHSHVYWYRQLPEEGLKFMVYLQKENIIDESGMPKERFSAEFPKEGPSILRIQQVVRGDSAAYFCASSPGREETQYFGPGTRLLVL.

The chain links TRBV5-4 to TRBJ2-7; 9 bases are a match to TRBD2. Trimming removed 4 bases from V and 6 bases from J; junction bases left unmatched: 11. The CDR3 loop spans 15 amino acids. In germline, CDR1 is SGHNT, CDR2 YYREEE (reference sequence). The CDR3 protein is CASSGTLAGDGEQYF. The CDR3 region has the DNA TGTGCCAGCAGCGGGACGTTAGCGGGAGACGGCGAGCAGTACTTC.

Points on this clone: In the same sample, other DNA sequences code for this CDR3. The CDR3 DNA reads as TGCGCCAGCAGCTTGGGCACCTCGAACACTGAAGCTTTCTTT. Translated, it gives CASSLGTSNTEAFF. The rearrangement joins TRBV5-1 to TRBJ1-1; the D is unclear. Per the germline V gene, CDR1 is SGHRS and CDR2 is YFSETQ. The CDR3 extends over 14 amino acids. V lost 0 bases, J lost 1 base, and 7 bases lay in between.

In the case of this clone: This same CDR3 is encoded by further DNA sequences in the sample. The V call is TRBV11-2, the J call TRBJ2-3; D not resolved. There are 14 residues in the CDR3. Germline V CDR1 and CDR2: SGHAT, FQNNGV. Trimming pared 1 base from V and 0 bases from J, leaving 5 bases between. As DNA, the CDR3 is TGTGCCAGCAGCTTAGGGCAGAGCACAGATACGCAGTATTTT. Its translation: CASSLGQSTDTQYF. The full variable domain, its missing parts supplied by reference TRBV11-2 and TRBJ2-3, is EAGVAQSPRYKIIEKRQSVAFWCNPISGHATLYWYQQILGQGPKLLIQFQNNGVVDDSQLPKDRFSAERLKGVDSTLKIQPAKLEDSAVYLCASSLGQSTDTQYFGPGTRLTVL.

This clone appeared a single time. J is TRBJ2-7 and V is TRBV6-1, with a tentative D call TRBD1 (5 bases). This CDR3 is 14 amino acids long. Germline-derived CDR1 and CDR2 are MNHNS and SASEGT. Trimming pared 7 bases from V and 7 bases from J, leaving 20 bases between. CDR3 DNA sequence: TGTGCCAGCAAGTCTCGGCAGGGTAAGGGAGAGCAGTACTTC. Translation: CASKSRQGKGEQYF.